One T cell receptor beta chain is described in this entry. Its antigen is not known. V dropped 1 base and J dropped 1 base, with 10 bases sitting between them. Germline lookup yields CDR1 SGHAT and CDR2 FQNNGV. CDR3 length: 15 residues. This sample stems from a study of cytomegalovirus exposure and HLA in healthy donors. The study, taken as a whole, reports: Presence/absence comparisons presumed near-even sequencing depth among donors.

The PCR made use of 60 Vbeta and 13 Jbeta primers. Sequencing was performed with immunoSEQ multiplex PCR; in TCRdb, only in-frame clones are kept and a portion is missing. Of 200,000 to 300,000 clones listed, almost 85% are singletons. This clonotype was obtained from a middle-aged woman in good health and CMV-seropositive. V is TRBV11-2 and J is TRBJ1-1; D might be TRBD1 (5 bases). Sequencing was carried out using PBMCs. DNA of the CDR3: TGTGCCAGCAGCTTAGGGGGCCAGGGGAACACTGAAGCTTTCTTT. Its translation: CASSLGGQGNTEAFF.